The clone carrying this T cell receptor beta chain was detected many times. The antigen is unknown. The sample is drawn from a study of breast tumors, draining lymph nodes, adjacent tissues. Overall study results and limits: Findings are consistent with lymph node origin and intratumoral expansion of most tumor T cells. Luminal-like breast cancer showed significantly higher tumor–nontumor repertoire similarity than basal-like. Tumor TCR diversity was below lymph nodes but above nontumor tissue.

Breast cancer patients provided tissue from their axillary draining lymph nodes. CDR1 LNHNV and CDR2 YYDKDF come from the germline V gene (reference sequence). Trimming shortened V by 8 bases and J by 3 bases, and 15 bases separated the two germline ends. The CDR3 extends over 14 amino acids. MiXCR, applied by TCRdb to the multiplex PCR reads, yields one record per CDR3 protein. The sample carries about 180,000 distinct CDR3 sequences, around a third recorded once. This chain connects TRBV15 to TRBJ2-3, with D unclear. Sequencing input: axillary lymph node tissue. This clonotype was obtained from a female donor with breast cancer. Some clones in this sample may be carry-over from other donors' samples. CDR3 protein: CATGREVGTDTQYF. CDR3 in DNA: TGTGCCACCGGTAGGGAAGTGGGGACAGATACGCAGTATTTT.